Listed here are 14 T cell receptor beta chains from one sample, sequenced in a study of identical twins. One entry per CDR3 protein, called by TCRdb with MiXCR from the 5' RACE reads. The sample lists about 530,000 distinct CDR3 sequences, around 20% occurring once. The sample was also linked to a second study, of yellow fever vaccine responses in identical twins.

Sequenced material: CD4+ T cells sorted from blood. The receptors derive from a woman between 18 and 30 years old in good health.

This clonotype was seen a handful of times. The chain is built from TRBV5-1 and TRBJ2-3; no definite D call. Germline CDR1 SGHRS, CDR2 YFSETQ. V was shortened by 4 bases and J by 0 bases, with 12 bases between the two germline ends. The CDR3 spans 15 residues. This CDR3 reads CASSTRLSSTDTQYF. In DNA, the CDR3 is TGCGCCAGCAGCACCAGGCTCTCTAGCACAGATACGCAGTATTTT. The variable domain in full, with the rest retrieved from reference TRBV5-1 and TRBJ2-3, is KAGVTQTPRYLIKTRGQQVTLSCSPISGHRSVSWYQQTPGQGLQFLFEYFSETQRNKGNFPGRFSGRQFSNSRSEMNVSTLELGDSALYLCASSTRLSSTDTQYFGPGTRLTVL.

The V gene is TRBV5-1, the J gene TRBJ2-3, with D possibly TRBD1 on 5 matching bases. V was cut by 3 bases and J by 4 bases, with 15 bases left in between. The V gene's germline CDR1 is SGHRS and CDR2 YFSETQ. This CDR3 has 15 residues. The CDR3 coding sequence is TGCGCCAGCAGCTACCAGGACAATCTTCCAGATACGCAGTATTTT. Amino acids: CASSYQDNLPDTQYF. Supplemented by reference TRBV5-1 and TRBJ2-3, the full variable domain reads KAGVTQTPRYLIKTRGQQVTLSCSPISGHRSVSWYQQTPGQGLQFLFEYFSETQRNKGNFPGRFSGRQFSNSRSEMNVSTLELGDSALYLCASSYQDNLPDTQYFGPGTRLTVL.

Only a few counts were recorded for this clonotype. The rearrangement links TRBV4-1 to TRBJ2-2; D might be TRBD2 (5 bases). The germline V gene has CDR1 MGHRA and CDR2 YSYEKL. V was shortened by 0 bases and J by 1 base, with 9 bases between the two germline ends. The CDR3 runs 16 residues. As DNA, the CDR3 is TGCGCCAGCAGCCAAGATCAGAGGGTGAACACCGGGGAGCTGTTTTTT. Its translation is CASSQDQRVNTGELFF.

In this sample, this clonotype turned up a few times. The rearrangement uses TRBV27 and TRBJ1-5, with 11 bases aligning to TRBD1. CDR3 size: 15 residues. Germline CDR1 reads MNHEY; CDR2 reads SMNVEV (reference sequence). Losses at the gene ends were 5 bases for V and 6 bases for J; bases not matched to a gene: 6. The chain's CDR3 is CASSTRTGGGQPQHF. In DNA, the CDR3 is TGTGCCAGCAGTACGCGGACAGGGGGCGGTCAGCCCCAGCATTTT.

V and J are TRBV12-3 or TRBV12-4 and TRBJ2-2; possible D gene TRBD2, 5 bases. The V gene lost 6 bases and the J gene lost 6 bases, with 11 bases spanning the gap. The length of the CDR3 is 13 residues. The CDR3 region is CASREAGAGELFF. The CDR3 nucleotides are TGTGCCAGCAGGGAGGCCGGCGCCGGGGAGCTGTTTTTT.

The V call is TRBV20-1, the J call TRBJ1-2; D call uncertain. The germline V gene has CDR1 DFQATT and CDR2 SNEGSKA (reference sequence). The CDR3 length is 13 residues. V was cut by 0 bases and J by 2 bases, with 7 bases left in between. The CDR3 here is CSARDHQNYGYTF. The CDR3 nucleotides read TGCAGTGCTAGAGATCATCAGAACTATGGCTACACCTTC.

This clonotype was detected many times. This CDR3 is CASSFRGADTQYF. The CDR3 DNA reads as TGTGCCAGCAGTTTCAGGGGGGCAGATACGCAGTATTTT. The chain links TRBV27 to TRBJ2-3; possibly TRBD1 for D (7 bases). The germline CDR1 and CDR2 sequences are MNHEY and SMNVEV (reference sequence). The CDR3 contains 13 residues. Trimming left V 3 bases short and J 4 bases short, with 8 bases between.

As DNA, the CDR3 is TGTGCCAGCAGGTTACAGGGGAGAGCCTACGAGCAGTACGTC. Encoded protein: CASRLQGRAYEQYV. The chain employs TRBV6-5 and TRBJ2-7; 7 bases are a match to TRBD1. The CDR3 is 14 residues long. V shed 6 bases, J shed 2 bases, and the junction held 7 bases outside the gene matches. CDR1 is MNHEY, CDR2 SVGAGI, per germline.

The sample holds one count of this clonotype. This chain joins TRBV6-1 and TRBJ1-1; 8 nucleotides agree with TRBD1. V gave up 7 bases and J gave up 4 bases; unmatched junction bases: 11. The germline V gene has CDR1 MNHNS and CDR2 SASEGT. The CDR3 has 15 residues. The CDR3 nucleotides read TGTGCCAGCACCCCGGGCCAGGGGGCCGGCACTGAAGCTTTCTTT. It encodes CASTPGQGAGTEAFF.

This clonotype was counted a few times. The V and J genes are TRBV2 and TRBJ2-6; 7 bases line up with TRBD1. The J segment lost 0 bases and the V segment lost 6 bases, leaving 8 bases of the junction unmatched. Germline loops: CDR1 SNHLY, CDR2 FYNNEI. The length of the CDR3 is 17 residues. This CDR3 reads CASRREGAASGANVLTF. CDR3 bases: TGTGCCAGCAGGAGAGAGGGGGCAGCCTCTGGGGCCAACGTCCTGACTTTC.

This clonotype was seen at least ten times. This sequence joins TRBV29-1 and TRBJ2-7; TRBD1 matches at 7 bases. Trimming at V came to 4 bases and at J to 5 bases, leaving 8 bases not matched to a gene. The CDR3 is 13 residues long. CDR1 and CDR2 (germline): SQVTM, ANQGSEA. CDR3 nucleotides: TGCAGCGTTGGTTGGGCAGGGGGTAACGAGCAGTACTTC. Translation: CSVGWAGGNEQYF.

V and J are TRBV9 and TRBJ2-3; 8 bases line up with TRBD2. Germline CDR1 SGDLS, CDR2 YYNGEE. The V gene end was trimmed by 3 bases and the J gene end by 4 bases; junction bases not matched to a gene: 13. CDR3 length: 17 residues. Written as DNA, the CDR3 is TGTGCCAGCAGCGCTAACCCCACTAGCGGTGGTGCAGATACGCAGTATTTT. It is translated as CASSANPTSGGADTQYF.

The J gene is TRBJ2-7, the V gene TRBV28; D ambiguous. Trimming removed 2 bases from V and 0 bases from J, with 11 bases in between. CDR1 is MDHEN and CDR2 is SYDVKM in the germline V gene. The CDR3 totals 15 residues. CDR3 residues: CASSLGNAGSYEQYV. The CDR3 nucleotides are TGTGCCAGCAGTTTAGGGAACGCTGGCTCCTACGAGCAGTACGTC.

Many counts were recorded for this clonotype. In DNA, the CDR3 is TGCGCCAGCGAATCCGGGACTAGCGGTAACAATGAGCAGTTCTTC. Amino acids: CASESGTSGNNEQFF. The chain joins TRBV5-1 to TRBJ2-1; 11 nucleotides match TRBD2. CDR3 length equals 15 residues. Trimming took 7 bases from V and 5 from J; bases not matched to a gene: 8. Germline V gene data show CDR1 as SGHRS and CDR2 as YFSETQ.